This T cell receptor beta chain appears in the sequencing data of a study of T cell responses to AZD1222 COVID-19 vaccine (dated by TCRdb to the early 2020s). In terms of the full investigation: TCR sequencing covered roughly 230 trial participants: around 210 given two doses of AZD1222 and about 26 given two doses of MenACWY control vaccine. Enrollment into the trials was organized by age into subgroups of 18-55, 56-69 and 70-plus years, and those subgroups contained roughly 150, 30 and 60 TCR-sequenced participants, respectively. The paper as a whole reports these results and caveats: Because no day 14 peak-response samples were available, the repertoires could be characterized only after the peak T cell response. After two AZD1222 doses, both the breadth and the depth of spike-specific TCRs were significantly higher than at day 0 and than in MenACWY recipients. The whole spike protein was spanned by vaccine-associated CD4 TCRs, and dominant responses were seen in regions 160-218 and 743-854. The 56-69-year group was small, and its depth increase did not reach significance, likely because of low power. Participants were mostly white British and included more females than males, and it was suggested by the authors that clonal diversity may have been underestimated. Reportedly, close to half of the unique spike-specific TCRs recognized epitopes lying outside the regions that are mutated in the B.1.351 and B.1.1.7 variants. Only five to seven AZD1222 recipients were SARS-CoV-2 seropositive at baseline, limiting conclusions about previously exposed vaccinees.

Taken with the paper, the label for time point translates to: about 28 days (+/-7) after the second vaccine dose. AZD1222 recipients whose second dose came at about 4 weeks and those whose second dose came at about 12 weeks were combined into one group, since spike-specific TCR depth and breadth did not differ between the two schedules. The vaccinee samples were drawn from two UK trials, COV001 and COV002, one of which was a single-blind randomized controlled phase 2/3 trial testing AZD1222 (ChAdOx1 nCoV-19) in healthy adults. For TCRbeta chain sequencing, PBMC samples were collected from trial participants at day 0 and at day 28 after the second dose. Concerning this clone: Its recognized antigen is unknown. Within one base of it there is no much larger clone, and no base qualities were kept.

CDR1 and CDR2, per the germline V gene (reference sequence), are MNHEY and SMNVEV. The CDR3 numbers 14 residues from cysteine through phenylalanine. Solely the CDR3 DNA is kept, with 42 bases framed from the first base. Trimming at the junction amounts to 3 bases on V and 1 base on J, and the germline ends lie 7 bases apart. The CDR3 regions of human TCRbeta chains were analyzed by immunosequencing. The study's own analysis went as follows. Repertoire TCRs were matched against a reference library of SARS-CoV-2-specific TCRs generated with the MIRA antigen-specificity platform. Breadth meant the fraction of unique TCRs that were SARS-CoV-2-associated, whereas depth meant the fraction of total T cells that were SARS-CoV-2-associated. Using the MIRA data, each spike-specific TCR was mapped to the spike region that the TCR reacts to and placed in a CD4 or CD8 class. Log10-transformed breadth and depth values were compared by one-way ANOVA with Sidak's multiple comparisons tests. Here the immuneACCESS table is served through TCRdb, limited to in-frame sequences with V and J called. Missing clones are a known gap in these copies; in checked studies unresolved V genes cover under half, and the rest lacks a known reason. V and J calls and clone size are as listed in that table; D and trimming were resolved from the DNA. This sample lists 90,000 to 120,000 clones; roughly nine tenths were detected once. In total, the top ten clones hold 4.5% to 5.5% of the sample.

In this chain, TRBV27 is recombined with TRBJ1-5, with no reliable assignment of the D segment. This specimen consisted of peripheral blood, obtained 28 days after the second AZD1222 dose. The TCR originated in an adult who received the AZD1222 COVID-19 vaccine. CDR3 protein: CASSFHQSNQPQHF. The DNA reads TGTGCCAGCAGTTTCCATCAGAGCAATCAGCCCCAGCATTTT.